These T cell receptor beta chains were read from a single sample in a study of post-analysis software for immune sequencing data. TCRdb itself ran the PCR reads through MiXCR, one entry per CDR3 protein. In the table there are about 820,000 distinct CDR3 sequences, roughly half of which are singletons. The sequencing input was blood. These receptors were taken from a girl aged 10-17 years with multiple sclerosis. The CDR3 runs from the conserved cysteine through the conserved F or W. D genes are given only for firm matches. Clone size is given for some rows only: seen once, a few or many times, or a class if the clone is expanded.

size: NA; J: TRBJ2-7; D: TRBD2; V: TRBV4-2; DNA: TGTGCCAGCAGCCAAGATGATGGGACTAGCGGCACCTACGAGCAGTACTTC; CDR3: CASSQDDGTSGTYEQYF
size: NA; J: TRBJ1-6; D: NA; V: TRBV28; DNA: TGTGCCAGCAGTTTACGGACGGACAAGACACCCCTCCACTTT; CDR3: CASSLRTDKTPLHF
size: once; J: TRBJ1-2; D: NA; V: TRBV7-2; DNA: TGTGCCAGCAAGGGGCAAAGGGGATATTCAACTTATGGCTACACCTTC; CDR3: CASKGQRGYSTYGYTF
size: few; J: TRBJ1-2; D: NA; V: TRBV5-1; DNA: TGCGCCAGCAGCTTGGAGCTGACTAACTATGGCTACACCTTC; CDR3: CASSLELTNYGYTF
size: NA; J: TRBJ1-2; D: NA; V: TRBV10-3; DNA: TGTGCCACGTTCGAGGCGAACTATGGCTACACCTTC; CDR3: CATFEANYGYTF
size: NA; J: TRBJ1-6; D: NA; V: TRBV5-1; DNA: TGCGCCAGCAGCCACACCGGCCTTCCCCCCAATTCACCCCTCCACTTT; CDR3: CASSHTGLPPNSPLHF
size: NA; J: TRBJ1-2; D: TRBD1; V: TRBV29-1; DNA: TGCAGCGTTGGGGGGACAGGTCACGGGATGGGCTACACCTTC; CDR3: CSVGGTGHGMGYTF
size: NA; J: TRBJ1-4; D: NA; V: TRBV29-1; DNA: TGCAGCGTCCTTCGGGGCCGGGCAGAAAAACTGTTTTTT; CDR3: CSVLRGRAEKLFF
size: NA; J: TRBJ2-3; D: NA; V: TRBV6-5; DNA: TGTGCCAGCAGTTCGACAGGTTTCACAGATACGCAGTATTTT; CDR3: CASSSTGFTDTQYF
size: NA; J: TRBJ1-5; D: TRBD1; V: TRBV18; DNA: TGTGCCAGCTCACCTGGAGGGGGCGATGGCAATCAGCCCCAGCATTTT; CDR3: CASSPGGGDGNQPQHF
size: few; J: TRBJ2-1; D: TRBD1; V: TRBV2; DNA: TGTGCCAGCATAACCGAGGGACAGACCTACAATGAGCAGTTCTTC; CDR3: CASITEGQTYNEQFF
size: NA; J: TRBJ2-7; D: TRBD2; V: TRBV6-1; DNA: TGTGCCAGCAGACCTCCTCATTCCCTAGCGGGAGAGGGCACATCGGGGTGGGAGCAGTACTTC; CDR3: CASRPPHSLAGEGTSGWEQYF
size: NA; J: TRBJ1-2; D: NA; V: TRBV4-1; DNA: TGCGCCAGCAGCCAAGGAACGGGGAACAACTATGGCTACACCTTC; CDR3: CASSQGTGNNYGYTF
size: NA; J: TRBJ1-2; D: NA; V: TRBV7-8; DNA: TGTGCCAGCAGCTCCACAGCCCTGACCCCTGCTAACTATGGCTACACCTTC; CDR3: CASSSTALTPANYGYTF
size: NA; J: TRBJ2-5; D: TRBD1; V: TRBV4-1; DNA: TGCGCCAGCAGCCAACCGGGACAGGGGGCGAGGGAGCAGTACTTC; CDR3: CASSQPGQGAREQYF
size: NA; J: TRBJ2-3; D: TRBD2; V: TRBV7-8; DNA: TGTGCCAGCAGCTTAGCGGGGGGAGGGGGACTAGCGATAAATACGCAGTATTTT; CDR3: CASSLAGGGGLAINTQYF
size: few; J: TRBJ1-5; D: NA; V: TRBV6-6; DNA: TGTGCCAGCAGTTACTCGAAAGGTACGAGCAATCAGCCCCAGCATTTT; CDR3: CASSYSKGTSNQPQHF
size: NA; J: TRBJ1-1; D: TRBD1; V: TRBV5-1; DNA: TGCGCCAGCAGCGCCCAACAGGGGGGGACTGAAGCTTTCTTT; CDR3: CASSAQQGGTEAFF
size: NA; J: TRBJ2-1; D: TRBD2; V: TRBV20-1; DNA: TGCAGTGCTAAAGCGGGACCCTACAATGAGCAGTTCTTC; CDR3: CSAKAGPYNEQFF
size: NA; J: TRBJ1-2; D: NA; V: TRBV7-2; DNA: TGTGCCAGCAGCTTAGGGGGGGCCCATGGCTACACCTTC; CDR3: CASSLGGAHGYTF
size: NA; J: TRBJ2-1; D: TRBD2; V: TRBV20-1; DNA: TGCAGTGCCATCCCCGAAGGGGGACTAGTTCACGGTGAGCAGTTCTTC; CDR3: CSAIPEGGLVHGEQFF
size: NA; J: TRBJ2-4; D: NA; V: TRBV5-1; DNA: TGCGCCAGCAGCTTGGCGCGGGGTCAGGGGGCCAAAAACATTCAGTACTTC; CDR3: CASSLARGQGAKNIQYF
size: NA; J: TRBJ2-7; D: NA; V: TRBV20-1; DNA: TGCAGTGCTAGAGATTTCGTGGACCCAAAAGGGGGAGAGCAGTACTTC; CDR3: CSARDFVDPKGGEQYF
size: NA; J: TRBJ1-1; D: NA; V: TRBV7-9; DNA: TGTGCCAGCAGCTTAGCCGGGCACACTGAAGCTTTCTTT; CDR3: CASSLAGHTEAFF
size: NA; J: TRBJ2-1; D: NA; V: TRBV20-1; DNA: TGCAGTGCTAGAGATCTCGGCCAGAGCTCCTACAATGAGCAGTTCTTC; CDR3: CSARDLGQSSYNEQFF
size: NA; J: TRBJ2-5; D: TRBD2; V: TRBV20-1; DNA: TGCAGTGCTGATAGCGGGAGCGAGGAGACCCAGTACTTC; CDR3: CSADSGSEETQYF
size: NA; J: TRBJ2-7; D: NA; V: TRBV6-6; DNA: TGTGCCAGCAGGTCGGACAGCCTAGGGTCCTACGAGCAGTACTTC; CDR3: CASRSDSLGSYEQYF
size: NA; J: TRBJ2-7; D: TRBD1; V: TRBV15; DNA: TGTGCCACCAGCAGAGACCCCGGACAGGGGTACGAGCAGTACTTC; CDR3: CATSRDPGQGYEQYF
size: NA; J: TRBJ2-2; D: TRBD2; V: TRBV29-1; DNA: TGCAGCGCTGCCGGGACTAGTCCGAACACCGGGGAGCTGTTTTTT; CDR3: CSAAGTSPNTGELFF
size: NA; J: TRBJ1-1; D: NA; V: TRBV5-1; DNA: TGCGCCAGCATGACCGGGAGCTACACTGAAGCTTTCTTT; CDR3: CASMTGSYTEAFF
size: few; J: TRBJ2-7; D: TRBD1; V: TRBV5-1; DNA: TGCGCCAGCAGACAGGGGCACTCCTACGAGCAGTACTTC; CDR3: CASRQGHSYEQYF
size: NA; J: TRBJ2-1; D: NA; V: TRBV9; DNA: TGTGCCAGCAGCGTAAACAGGGCGGGAGAAATCGATGAGCAGTTCTTC; CDR3: CASSVNRAGEIDEQFF
size: few; J: TRBJ2-7; D: NA; V: TRBV28; DNA: TGTGCCAGCAGCCGCCAAACCCCCTACGAGCAGTACTTC; CDR3: CASSRQTPYEQYF
size: few; J: TRBJ2-1; D: NA; V: TRBV7-9; DNA: TGTGCCAGCAGCTTAGTCCTAGGGGATGAGCAGTTCTTC; CDR3: CASSLVLGDEQFF
size: NA; J: TRBJ2-1; D: TRBD2; V: TRBV4-1; DNA: TGCGCCGGCAGCTCTCTAGCGGGGAAGTGGAATGAGCAGTTCTTC; CDR3: CAGSSLAGKWNEQFF
size: NA; J: TRBJ1-2; D: TRBD1; V: TRBV20-1; DNA: TGCAGTGCTAGTCCCAGGGGGTCATATGGCTACACCTTC; CDR3: CSASPRGSYGYTF